A single sample gave rise to the 5 T cell receptor beta chains below, sequenced in a study of blood T cell repertoires in COVID-19. Method: immunoSEQ multiplex PCR; TCRdb's copy keeps in-frame clones and lacks some. This repertoire shows 200,000 to 250,000 clones, approximately 86% found once; its top ten account for about 4.5%. The sample taken for sequencing was PBMCs or T cells enriched from blood (not recorded which). These receptors were obtained from a woman aged 25 to 39 who had been exposed to COVID-19.

This rearrangement joins TRBV9 to TRBJ1-1; 7 bases line up with TRBD1. CDR1 SGDLS and CDR2 YYNGEE come from the germline V gene. V was clipped by 4 bases and J by 4 bases; unmatched bases: 13. The CDR3 has 16 residues. The CDR3 sequence: CASSPRTGVVGTEAFF. DNA of the CDR3: TGTGCCAGCAGCCCCCGCACAGGGGTGGTGGGCACTGAAGCTTTCTTT.

This chain joins TRBV7-9 and TRBJ1-4; 7 bases fit TRBD1. The junction had 13 bases not matched to a gene; V was cut back by 7 bases and J by 8 bases. This CDR3 comprises 15 residues. The germline V gene has CDR1 SEHNR and CDR2 FQNEAQ (reference sequence). The CDR3 loop is CASIQGGQVGEKLFF. CDR3 coding DNA: TGTGCCAGCATCCAAGGAGGACAGGTGGGGGAAAAACTGTTTTTT.

J is TRBJ1-5 and V is TRBV6-6; tentative D call: TRBD1 (6 bases). V gave up 4 bases and J gave up 2 bases, with 12 bases separating them. The length of the CDR3 is 15 residues. In germline, CDR1 is MNHNY, CDR2 SVGAGI (reference sequence). The CDR3 loop reads CASSSPGDGNQPQHF. CDR3 DNA sequence: TGTGCCAGCAGTTCTCCAGGGGATGGCAATCAGCCCCAGCATTTT.

CDR3 sequence: CASSHKGAGTEAFF. CDR3 DNA sequence: TGTGCCAGCAGCCACAAGGGGGCCGGCACTGAAGCTTTCTTT. V is TRBV7-9 and J is TRBJ1-1, with TRBD1 identical over 7 bases. Germline V gene sequence: CDR1 SEHNR, CDR2 FQNEAQ (reference sequence). The CDR3 loop spans 14 amino acids. The junction had 7 bases not matched to a gene; V was cut back by 5 bases and J by 4 bases.

V and J are TRBV7-2 and TRBJ1-2; D perhaps matches TRBD1 (6 bases). This CDR3 is 15 amino acids long. Trimming cost V 0 bases and J 2 bases, with 10 bases left between them. The V gene's germline CDR1 is SGHTA and CDR2 FQGNSA. The chain's CDR3 is CASSLAWTENYGYTF. DNA of the CDR3: TGTGCCAGCAGCTTAGCGTGGACAGAGAACTATGGCTACACCTTC.